The 3 T cell receptor beta chains below were found in one sample sequenced in a study of OX40 agonist ivuxolimab in advanced cancers. Libraries were prepared by immunoSEQ multiplex PCR; TCRdb keeps only in-frame clonotypes and omits some of them. Of 40,000 or so clones listed, around 92% are singletons. The source material was CD4+ or CD8+ T cells sorted from blood, sampled in a trial of the OX40 agonist ivuxolimab. The receptor set was obtained from an adult with an advanced solid tumor such as melanoma, head and neck, liver or kidney cancer.

With regard to this clone: The sample has other DNA sequences that encode this CDR3 too. V usage is TRBV4-1 and J usage is TRBJ2-1; TRBD2 agrees at 9 bases. Germline V gene data show CDR1 as MGHRA and CDR2 as YSYEKL. CDR3 length equals 14 residues. Trimming cost V 3 bases and J 7 bases; bases outside gene matches: 4. The CDR3 spells CASSQGLAGNEQFF. CDR3 coding DNA: TGCGCCAGCAGCCAGGGGCTAGCGGGGAATGAGCAGTTCTTC.

The V call is TRBV5-6, the J call TRBJ1-5; D gene ambiguous. The germline V and J ends were trimmed by 4 bases and 3 bases, with 14 bases remaining between them. CDR3 size: 15 residues. Looked up from germline, CDR1 is SGHDT and CDR2 is YYEEEE. The CDR3 sequence: CASSLRSGYNQPQHF. The CDR3 nucleotides are TGTGCCAGCAGCCTTAGGTCCGGCTACAATCAGCCCCAGCATTTT.

This chain uses TRBV9 with TRBJ2-1; 10 bases are a match to TRBD2. With 4 bases clipped from V and 0 bases from J, the junction kept 7 bases outside the gene matches. Germline lookup yields CDR1 SGDLS and CDR2 YYNGEE. CDR3 size: 17 residues. CDR3: CASSPSGRAYSYNEQFF. In DNA, the CDR3 is TGTGCCAGCAGCCCGAGCGGGAGGGCTTACTCCTACAATGAGCAGTTCTTC.